The rows below give T cell receptor beta chains drawn from one sample of a study of blood T cell repertoires in COVID-19. TCRdb keeps only in-frame clones here, not all; method: immunoSEQ multiplex PCR. There are some 170,000 clones in the sample; roughly 90% occur only once, and over 15% lies in the top ten. Sequencing was carried out using peripheral blood. Receptor source: a man aged 55 to 70 with active or convalescent COVID-19. Both conserved end residues are part of each CDR3. A D gene is named only where the DNA matches it firmly. Expanded clones are given a class, and other clones once, few, many or no size at all.

>TRBD2|TRBJ2-5|TRBV18|-
TGTGCCAGCTCACCACCGGGACTACCTGGGGGGACCCAGTACTTC
CASSPPGLPGGTQYF
>-|TRBJ1-3|TRBV11-2|-
TGTGCCAGCAGCTTATTTTCCCCGGTAGCTGGAAACACCATATATTTT
CASSLFSPVAGNTIYF
>TRBD1|TRBJ1-1|TRBV7-9|few
TGTGCCAGCAGCTTAGGGGGACAGGTGGAAGCTTTCTTT
CASSLGGQVEAFF
>TRBD1|TRBJ2-7|TRBV18|-
TGTGCCAGCTCGCCGGGACAGAACTCCTACGAGCAGTACTTC
CASSPGQNSYEQYF
>-|TRBJ1-2|TRBV14|-
TGTGCCAGCAGCCACGGAGGGAATGTCGGCTACACCTTC
CASSHGGNVGYTF
>-|TRBJ1-6|TRBV10-3|-
TGTGCCATCAGTGAGACCTTGAGCTCCTATAATTCACCCCTCCACTTT
CAISETLSSYNSPLHF
>TRBD1|TRBJ1-5|TRBV6-1|-
TGTGCCAGCAGTGAAGTTTCCGGGACAGGATCCAATCAGCCCCAGCATTTT
CASSEVSGTGSNQPQHF
>TRBD1|TRBJ2-5|TRBV11-2|-
TGTGCCAGCAGCTTAGATTCACAGGGGGCTTTGTGGGAGACCCAGTACTTC
CASSLDSQGALWETQYF
>TRBD1|TRBJ2-5|TRBV6-6|-
TGTGCCAGCAGTACTGGACAGGCGAGGGGAGAGACCCAGTACTTC
CASSTGQARGETQYF
>-|TRBJ1-2|TRBV14|few
TGTGCCAGCAGCCAAGTTCAGGGTGGCTATGGCTACACCTTC
CASSQVQGGYGYTF
>TRBD2|TRBJ2-5|TRBV7-2|-
TGTGCCAGCAGCTTAGTAGGGACTAGCGGGGAGACCCAGTACTTC
CASSLVGTSGETQYF
>TRBD1|TRBJ1-1|TRBV11-2|-
TGTGCCAGCAGCTCTCAGGGGGCTTACACTGAAGCTTTCTTT
CASSSQGAYTEAFF
>TRBD1|TRBJ1-5|TRBV5-4|-
TGTGCCAGCAGCCTACAGGGGGCGAATCAGCCCCAGCATTTT
CASSLQGANQPQHF
>TRBD2|TRBJ2-2|TRBV19|-
TGTGCCAGTGCTAGCGGGAGTGAAGTAGGGACCGGGGAGCTGTTTTTT
CASASGSEVGTGELFF
>-|TRBJ2-2|TRBV3-1/TRBV3-2|-
TGTGCCAGCAGCCCCTATCCCAAGAACACCGGGGAGCTGTTTTTT
CASSPYPKNTGELFF
>-|TRBJ2-1|TRBV10-3|once
TGTGCCATCAGTGAGCAGACGAGCGTTACCCAGTTCTTC
CAISEQTSVTQFF
>-|TRBJ1-6|TRBV7-9|-
TGTGCCAGCAGCTTCACAGGGATTTCACCCCTCCACTTT
CASSFTGISPLHF
>TRBD1|TRBJ1-1|TRBV4-1|-
TGCGCCAGCAGCCAAGTATCAGGGGGGATGAACACTGAAGCTTTCTTT
CASSQVSGGMNTEAFF
>TRBD2|TRBJ2-5|TRBV7-9|-
TGTGCCAGCAGCCCACTAGCGGGAGGGCCTATCGAGACCCAGTACTTC
CASSPLAGGPIETQYF
>-|TRBJ1-6|TRBV9|-
TGTGCCAGCAGCGAGGCAAGGGGGACTAATAATTCACCCCTCCACTTT
CASSEARGTNNSPLHF
>-|TRBJ2-5|TRBV25-1|-
TGTGCCAGCAGTGAACCCCGTTCGGGGATTGGGGAGACCCAGTACTTC
CASSEPRSGIGETQYF
>-|TRBJ1-4|TRBV5-5|-
TGTGCCAGCAGCTACTACAGGGAGAAACTGTTTTTT
CASSYYREKLFF
>TRBD1|TRBJ2-7|TRBV7-9|-
TGTGCCAGCAGCCCAAGGACAGGGGGCAAGGACGAGCAGTACTTC
CASSPRTGGKDEQYF
>TRBD2|TRBJ2-7|TRBV15|-
TGTGCCACCAGCAGAGGGACTAGCGGGGCTTACGAGCAGTACTTC
CATSRGTSGAYEQYF